This TCR beta chain was captured in a study of T cell changes during pregnancy in multiple sclerosis. The CDR3 extends over 16 amino acids. The V segment lost 4 bases and the J segment 0 bases; nucleotides outside the gene matches: 4. CDR1 and CDR2 from the germline V gene are PRHDT and FYEKMQ (reference sequence). Method: immunoSEQ multiplex PCR; TCRdb's copy keeps in-frame clones and lacks some. The sample lists around 32,000 clones; 80% to 90% were seen once. The chain couples TRBV13 to TRBJ2-5; 11 bases map to TRBD2. The input for sequencing was CD8+ T cells from peripheral blood mononuclear cells, taken in the third trimester of pregnancy. The sequence was collected from a female donor with multiple sclerosis, enrolled in a pregnancy study. The CDR3 region has the DNA TGTGCCAGCAGCTCTAGCGGGGGGCAGTACCAAGAGACCCAGTACTTC. This sequence encodes CASSSSGGQYQETQYF.